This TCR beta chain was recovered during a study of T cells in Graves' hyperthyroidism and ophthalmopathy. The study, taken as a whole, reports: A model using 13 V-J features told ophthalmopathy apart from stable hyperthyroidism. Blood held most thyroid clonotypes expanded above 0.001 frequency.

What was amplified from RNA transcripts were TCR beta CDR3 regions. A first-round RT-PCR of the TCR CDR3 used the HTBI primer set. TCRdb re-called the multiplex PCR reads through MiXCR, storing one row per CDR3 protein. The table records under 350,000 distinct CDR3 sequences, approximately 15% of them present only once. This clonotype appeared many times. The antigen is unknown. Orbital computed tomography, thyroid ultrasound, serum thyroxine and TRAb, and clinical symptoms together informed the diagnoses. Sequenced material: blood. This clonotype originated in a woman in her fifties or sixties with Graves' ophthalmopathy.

The chain's CDR3 is CASSYSGQIGYTF. DNA of the CDR3: TGTGCCAGCAGTTACTCCGGACAGATTGGCTACACCTTC. The gene calls are TRBV6-2 or TRBV6-3 and TRBJ1-2, with D perhaps matching TRBD1 (6 bases). The germline V and J ends were trimmed by 0 bases and 7 bases, with 9 bases remaining between them. The CDR3 sequence is 13 residues long. Looked up from germline, CDR1 is MNHEY and CDR2 is SVGEGT.